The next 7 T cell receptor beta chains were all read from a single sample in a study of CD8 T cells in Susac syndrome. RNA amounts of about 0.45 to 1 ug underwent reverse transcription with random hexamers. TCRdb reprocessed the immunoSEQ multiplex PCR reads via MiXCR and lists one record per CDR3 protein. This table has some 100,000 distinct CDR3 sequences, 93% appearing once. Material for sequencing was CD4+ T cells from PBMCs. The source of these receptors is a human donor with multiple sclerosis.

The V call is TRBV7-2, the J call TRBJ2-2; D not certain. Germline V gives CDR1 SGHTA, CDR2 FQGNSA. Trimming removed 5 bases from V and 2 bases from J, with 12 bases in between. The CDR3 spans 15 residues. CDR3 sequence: CASSPPQRNTGELFF. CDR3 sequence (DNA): TGTGCCAGCAGCCCCCCACAGAGAAACACCGGGGAGCTGTTTTTT.

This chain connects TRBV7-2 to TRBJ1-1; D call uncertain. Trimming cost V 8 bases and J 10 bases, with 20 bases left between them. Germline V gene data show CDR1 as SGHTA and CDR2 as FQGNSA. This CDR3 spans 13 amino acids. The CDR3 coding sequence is TGTGCCAGCGGAACATGGACTGGGGTAGGAGCTTTCTTT. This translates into CASGTWTGVGAFF.

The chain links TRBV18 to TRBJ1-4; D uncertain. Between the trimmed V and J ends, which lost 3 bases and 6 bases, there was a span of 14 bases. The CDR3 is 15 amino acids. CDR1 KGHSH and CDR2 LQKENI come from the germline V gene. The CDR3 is CASSPSSEYDEKLFF. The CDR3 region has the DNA TGTGCCAGCTCACCTTCTTCAGAGTACGATGAAAAACTGTTTTTT.

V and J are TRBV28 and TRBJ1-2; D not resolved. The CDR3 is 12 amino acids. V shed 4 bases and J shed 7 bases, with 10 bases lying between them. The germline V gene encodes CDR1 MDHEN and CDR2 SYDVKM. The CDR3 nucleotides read TGTGCCAGCAGTTCCCTCTGGGGTGGCTACACCTTC. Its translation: CASSSLWGGYTF.

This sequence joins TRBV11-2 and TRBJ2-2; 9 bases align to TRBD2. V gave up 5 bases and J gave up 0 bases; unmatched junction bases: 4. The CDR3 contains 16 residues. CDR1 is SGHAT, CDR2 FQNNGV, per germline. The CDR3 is CASSQGTSTNTGELFF. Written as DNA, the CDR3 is TGTGCCAGCAGCCAGGGGACTAGCACGAACACCGGGGAGCTGTTTTTT.

CDR3 in amino acids: CASSEAAGLNGYTF. Here the CDR3 DNA reads TGTGCCAGCAGTGAAGCAGCAGGGTTGAATGGCTACACCTTC. V is TRBV2 and J is TRBJ1-2, with D possibly being TRBD1 (5 bases). This CDR3 has 14 residues. CDR1 is SNHLY, CDR2 FYNNEI, per germline. Between the trimmed V and J ends, which lost 0 bases and 6 bases, there was a span of 11 bases. Variable domain in full (rest from reference TRBV2 and TRBJ1-2): EPEVTQTPSHQVTQMGQEVILRCVPISNHLYFYWYRQILGQKVEFLVSFYNNEISEKSEIFDDQFSVERPDGSNFTLKIRSTKLEDSAMYFCASSEAAGLNGYTFGSGTRLTVV.

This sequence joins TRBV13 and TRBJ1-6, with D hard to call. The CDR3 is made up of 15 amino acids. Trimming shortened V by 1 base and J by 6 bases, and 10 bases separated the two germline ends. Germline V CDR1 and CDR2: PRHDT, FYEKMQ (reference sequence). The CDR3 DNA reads TGTGCCAGCAGCTTAGCCGGCAGGTTTAATTCACCCCTCCACTTT. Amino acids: CASSLAGRFNSPLHF.